A selection of T cell receptor beta chains follows, all from one sample in a study of identical twins. TCRdb fed the 5' RACE reads into MiXCR, producing one record per CDR3 protein. The data show 450,000 or so distinct CDR3 sequences, approximately 15% seen once. This same sample was also part of a study on yellow fever vaccine responses in identical twins.

Specimen: CD4+ T cells sorted from blood. The receptors originated from a woman aged 18-30 years in good health. The CDR3 runs from the conserved cysteine through the conserved F or W. Fields, in order: clone size, D gene, J gene, CDR3 length, V gene, CDR3 DNA, CDR3 protein. The D gene is left open where the match is weak. Size is omitted from some rows. Given values are once, few, many or a class for expanded clones.

size: few
D: -
J: TRBJ2-5
length: 12
V: TRBV29-1
DNA: TGCAGCGTTGCGTCTGAGCAAGAGACCCAGTACTTC
CDR3: CSVASEQETQYF

size: many
D: -
J: TRBJ1-1
length: 14
V: TRBV14
DNA: TGTGCCAGCAGCGCCTACTCCGGGACAACTGAAGCTTTCTTT
CDR3: CASSAYSGTTEAFF

size: many
D: TRBD1
J: TRBJ2-3
length: 14
V: TRBV4-2
DNA: TGTGCCAGCAGCCAAGGGACAGGGGCAGATACGCAGTATTTT
CDR3: CASSQGTGADTQYF

size: many
D: TRBD2
J: TRBJ2-3
length: 17
V: TRBV7-6
DNA: TGTGCCAGCAGCTTTGGACTAGCGGGGACTAGCACAGATACGCAGTATTTT
CDR3: CASSFGLAGTSTDTQYF

size: few
D: TRBD1
J: TRBJ2-7
length: 15
V: TRBV6-2/TRBV6-3
DNA: TGTGCCAGCGAAAACCTGGGACAGGGGAACTACGAGCAGTACTTC
CDR3: CASENLGQGNYEQYF

size: -
D: -
J: TRBJ2-5
length: 16
V: TRBV5-6
DNA: TGTGCCAGCAGCGTTAGGACAGTCCTCCCGGGGGAGACCCAGTACTTC
CDR3: CASSVRTVLPGETQYF

size: few
D: -
J: TRBJ2-7
length: 15
V: TRBV29-1
DNA: TGCAGCGTTTCGAGGGGGGGGCAGAGCTCCTACGAGCAGTACTTC
CDR3: CSVSRGGQSSYEQYF

size: -
D: TRBD2
J: TRBJ2-4
length: 20
V: TRBV12-3/TRBV12-4
DNA: TGTGCCAGCAGTTTTCCACGTGGGACTAGCGGAAACTGGGTCAAAAACATTCAGTACTTC
CDR3: CASSFPRGTSGNWVKNIQYF

size: few
D: TRBD2
J: TRBJ2-7
length: 17
V: TRBV5-1
DNA: TGCGCCAGCAGCTTAACTAGCGGGAGTTCGAGTTCCTACGAGCAGTACTTC
CDR3: CASSLTSGSSSSYEQYF

size: few
D: TRBD1
J: TRBJ1-5
length: 15
V: TRBV15
DNA: TGTGCCACCAGCAGAAAGACAGGGGGTAATCAGCCCCAGCATTTT
CDR3: CATSRKTGGNQPQHF

size: many
D: -
J: TRBJ2-3
length: 13
V: TRBV29-1
DNA: TGCAGCTCCCCGGGACGCGGTGGAGATACGCAGTATTTT
CDR3: CSSPGRGGDTQYF

size: many
D: -
J: TRBJ2-3
length: 13
V: TRBV4-3
DNA: TGTGCCAGCAGCCAAGATCTAGCGGATACGCAGTATTTT
CDR3: CASSQDLADTQYF

size: -
D: TRBD2
J: TRBJ2-3
length: 17
V: TRBV18
DNA: TGTGCCAGCTCACCTAAGGCTAGCGGGAGGGCCAGTGATACGCAGTATTTT
CDR3: CASSPKASGRASDTQYF

size: -
D: -
J: TRBJ2-2
length: 15
V: TRBV6-5
DNA: TGTGCCAGCAGTTCCCCTTCCGAGAACACCGGGGAGCTGTTTTTT
CDR3: CASSSPSENTGELFF

size: -
D: -
J: TRBJ1-2
length: 12
V: TRBV28
DNA: TGTGCCACATTTATGAGGCCGAATGGCTACACCTTC
CDR3: CATFMRPNGYTF

size: many
D: -
J: TRBJ2-1
length: 16
V: TRBV4-2
DNA: TGTGCCAGCAGCCAAGAGCACGCGAGCTCCTACAATGAGCAGTTCTTC
CDR3: CASSQEHASSYNEQFF

size: few
D: -
J: TRBJ2-3
length: 13
V: TRBV29-1
DNA: TGCAGCGTTGTTGGGCCAGGCACAGATACGCAGTATTTT
CDR3: CSVVGPGTDTQYF

size: many
D: -
J: TRBJ1-1
length: 13
V: TRBV5-1
DNA: TGCGCCAGCAGCTCGGGGTCCAGCACTGAAGCTTTCTTT
CDR3: CASSSGSSTEAFF